This is a list of T cell receptor beta chains from one sample in a study of CD8 T cells in ankylosing spondylitis. TCRdb reprocessed the 5' RACE reads with MiXCR, giving one entry per CDR3 protein. The sample records 230,000 or so distinct CDR3 sequences, around 25% being singletons. The material sequenced was blood, either unsorted or a sorted T cell fraction (not recorded which). These receptors originate from a male donor with ankylosing spondylitis or in good health (not recorded which). The CDR3 runs from the conserved cysteine through the conserved F or W. The D gene is left open where the match is weak. Rows give clone size only sometimes, using once, few, many, or a class for an expanded clone.

V	size	D	J	CDR3	DNA
TRBV29-1	NA	NA	TRBJ1-5	CSVGSGHQPQHF	TGCAGCGTTGGCTCCGGTCATCAGCCCCAGCATTTT
TRBV18	NA	TRBD1	TRBJ1-3	CASSLQGASSGNTIYF	TGTGCCAGCTCACTGCAGGGGGCGAGCTCTGGAAACACCATATATTTT
TRBV20-1	few	NA	TRBJ2-4	CSARAGFKNIQYF	TGCAGTGCTAGGGCCGGATTCAAAAACATTCAGTACTTC
TRBV5-1	NA	TRBD2	TRBJ2-7	CASSLAGEGYEQYF	TGCGCCAGCAGCTTGGCCGGGGAGGGCTACGAGCAGTACTTC
TRBV19	NA	TRBD2	TRBJ2-1	CASSGLAGGQGNEQFF	TGTGCCAGTAGTGGGCTAGCGGGGGGGCAGGGCAATGAGCAGTTCTTC
TRBV6-1	NA	TRBD1	TRBJ2-7	CASSPDRVRTYEQYF	TGTGCCAGCAGTCCCGACAGGGTCCGAACCTACGAGCAGTACTTC
TRBV7-3	NA	TRBD2	TRBJ2-3	CASSSGTRASDTQYF	TGTGCCAGCAGCTCCGGGACTAGGGCGAGCGATACGCAGTATTTT
TRBV20-1	few	TRBD1	TRBJ1-2	CSAVPGQGYGYTF	TGCAGTGCTGTCCCCGGACAGGGCTATGGCTACACCTTC
TRBV15	NA	TRBD2	TRBJ2-1	CATSLGGGGASGNEQFF	TGTGCCACCAGCCTCGGGGGCGGGGGGGCCTCAGGCAATGAGCAGTTCTTC
TRBV19	few	NA	TRBJ1-5	CASSMGQEKNQPQHF	TGTGCCAGTAGTATGGGCCAGGAGAAGAATCAGCCCCAGCATTTT
TRBV2	once	TRBD2	TRBJ2-5	CASRGGGGPQETQYF	TGTGCCAGCAGAGGAGGCGGGGGGCCGCAAGAGACCCAGTACTTC
TRBV7-9	NA	NA	TRBJ2-7	CASSTTAGNEQYF	TGTGCCAGCAGCACGACCGCAGGGAACGAGCAGTACTTC
TRBV6-1	NA	NA	TRBJ2-6	CASSSRSGANVLTF	TGTGCCAGCAGCTCTCGCTCTGGGGCCAACGTCCTGACTTTC
TRBV2	few	NA	TRBJ2-1	CASPVQGTYNEQFF	TGTGCCAGCCCGGTCCAGGGGACTTACAATGAGCAGTTCTTC
TRBV21-1	many	NA	TRBJ2-5	CASSNTGEETQYF	TGTGCCAGCAGCAATACAGGGGAAGAGACCCAGTACTTC
TRBV20-1	NA	NA	TRBJ2-7	CSAEQAYEQYF	TGCAGTGCGGAACAGGCCTACGAGCAGTACTTC
TRBV12-3/TRBV12-4	few	NA	TRBJ2-7	CASRNRNSYEQYF	TGTGCCAGCAGGAACAGAAACTCCTACGAGCAGTACTTC
TRBV5-1	many	NA	TRBJ1-6	CASSLDSSSYNSPLHF	TGCGCCAGCAGCTTAGACTCTAGCTCCTATAATTCACCCCTCCACTTT
TRBV20-1	few	NA	TRBJ2-4	CSAPGSGKNIQYF	TGCAGTGCCCCCGGAAGCGGTAAAAACATTCAGTACTTC
TRBV20-1	many	TRBD1	TRBJ1-5	CSAAGGQNQPQHF	TGCAGTGCAGCCGGGGGACAGAATCAGCCCCAGCATTTT
TRBV20-1	few	TRBD1	TRBJ1-5	CSAGQGDSNQPQHF	TGCAGTGCTGGACAGGGGGATAGCAATCAGCCCCAGCATTTT
TRBV20-1	NA	NA	TRBJ2-3	CSASSGRRGGDTQYF	TGCAGTGCTAGCTCTGGGAGAAGGGGGGGGGATACGCAGTATTTT
TRBV20-1	few	NA	TRBJ2-3	CSARDHSTDTQYF	TGCAGTGCTCGTGACCATAGCACAGATACGCAGTATTTT
TRBV20-1	NA	TRBD1	TRBJ2-5	CSATRTGMGAYGETQYF	TGCAGTGCTACCCGGACAGGGATGGGGGCTTATGGGGAGACCCAGTACTTC
TRBV27	NA	NA	TRBJ1-3	CASSLEGNSGNTIYF	TGTGCCAGCAGTTTAGAGGGGAACTCTGGAAACACCATATATTTT
TRBV12-3/TRBV12-4	many	NA	TRBJ2-7	CASSLAGGYYEQYF	TGTGCCAGCAGTTTAGCGGGGGGCTATTACGAGCAGTACTTC
TRBV20-1	NA	TRBD2	TRBJ2-1	CSASPATGGNEQFF	TGCAGTGCTAGCCCCGCAACCGGGGGGAATGAGCAGTTCTTC